The 14 T cell receptor beta chains in this list originate from one sample, sequenced in a study of T-cell reconstitution after alpha-beta-depleted transplantation in children. During its preparation, the TCRbeta library received unique molecular identifiers. TCRdb recomputed calls from the PCR reads with MiXCR, one row per CDR3 protein. The table shows more than 300,000 distinct CDR3 sequences, with roughly 16% occurring only once. The source was PBMCs, mostly from graft donor cells, collected 360 days after TCRalphabeta/CD19-depleted stem cell transplant. The receptors derive from a male patient aged 2 to 9 who had a stem cell transplant for acute lymphoblastic leukemia, so the T cells may come from the graft donor.

This clonotype was counted ten times or more. The chain has TRBV12-3 or TRBV12-4 and TRBJ2-7; perhaps TRBD1 as D (6 bases). The CDR3 is 14 amino acids. V lost 3 bases and J 2 bases, leaving 11 bases between the germline ends. In nucleotides, the CDR3 is TGTGCCAGCAGTTTCGGGACAAATCCCTACGAGCAGTACTTC. Its protein is CASSFGTNPYEQYF.

This clonotype was detected only a few times. The chain combines TRBV5-1 with TRBJ2-3, with 12 bases lining up with TRBD2. From germline, CDR1 is SGHRS and CDR2 YFSETQ. The CDR3 loop spans 18 amino acids. V lost 4 bases to trimming and J lost 0 bases; unmatched junction nucleotides: 9. CDR3 region: CASSRKTSGSQSTDTQYF. The CDR3 DNA is TGCGCCAGCAGCCGCAAGACTAGCGGGAGTCAAAGCACAGATACGCAGTATTTT.

The CDR3 nucleotides are TGTGCCAGCAGCGTCTCACAGGGATCCTATGGCTACACCTTC. It codes for CASSVSQGSYGYTF. V and J are TRBV9 and TRBJ1-2, with TRBD1 as a possible D gene (6 bases). From germline, CDR1 is SGDLS and CDR2 YYNGEE. With 2 bases removed from V and 4 bases from J, the gap between germline ends came to 12 bases. The CDR3 runs 14 residues.

The chain combines TRBV4-3 with TRBJ2-3, with TRBD2 matching over 8 bases. CDR1 and CDR2 (germline): LGHNA, YSLEER. The V gene end was trimmed by 3 bases and the J gene end by 6 bases; junction bases not matched to a gene: 11. CDR3 length equals 16 residues. The CDR3 bases are TGCGCCAGCAGCCAGGCCTCCCGGGAGGGTTGGGATACGCAGTATTTT. As protein: CASSQASREGWDTQYF.

V usage is TRBV7-6 and J usage is TRBJ2-1; TRBD2 agrees at 8 bases. This CDR3 is 17 amino acids long. The V gene end was trimmed by 5 bases and the J gene end by 3 bases; junction bases not matched to a gene: 12. CDR1 is SGHVS and CDR2 is FNYEAQ in the germline V gene. DNA for the CDR3: TGTGCCAGCAGCACCCCCGTGGATAGCGGGATCTACAATGAGCAGTTCTTC. Protein sequence: CASSTPVDSGIYNEQFF.

The V and J genes are TRBV5-6 and TRBJ2-1, with 14 bases matching TRBD2. V gave up 5 bases and J gave up 8 bases; unmatched junction bases: 9. Germline V gene lookup returns CDR1 SGHDT and CDR2 YYEEEE. The CDR3 is 16 residues long. The CDR3 reads CASRYGLAGGQYEQFF. In nucleotides, the CDR3 is TGTGCCAGCAGATACGGACTAGCGGGAGGCCAATATGAGCAGTTCTTC.

This clonotype was counted between two and nine times. The chain uses TRBV9 and TRBJ2-2, with no clear D. This CDR3 is 15 amino acids long. The V gene's germline CDR1 is SGDLS and CDR2 YYNGEE. Trimming left V 2 bases short and J 6 bases short, with 14 bases between. The CDR3 spells CASSVAGPGSGELFF. The CDR3 region has the DNA TGTGCCAGCAGCGTCGCCGGACCTGGATCCGGGGAGCTGTTTTTT.

This clonotype was seen more than once but under ten times. The genes are TRBV9 and TRBJ1-1; D not resolved. The germline V gene encodes CDR1 SGDLS and CDR2 YYNGEE. Trimming removed 0 bases at V and 0 bases at J, with 6 bases between. CDR3 size: 14 residues. DNA of the CDR3: TGTGCCAGCAGCGTAGGAGGAATGAACACTGAAGCTTTCTTT. This codes for CASSVGGMNTEAFF.

This rearrangement joins TRBV4-2 to TRBJ2-3; maybe TRBD1 (6 bases). With 0 bases removed from V and 5 bases from J, the gap between germline ends came to 15 bases. The CDR3 spans 16 residues. Germline-derived CDR1 and CDR2 are LGHNA and YNFKEQ. CDR3 region: CASSQETGPLEDTQYF. DNA for the CDR3: TGTGCCAGCAGCCAAGAGACAGGCCCTCTGGAAGATACGCAGTATTTT.

This chain links TRBV19 with TRBJ2-2; D ambiguous. The CDR3 sequence is 14 residues long. Germline V lookup: CDR1 LNHDA, CDR2 SQIVND (reference sequence). Trimming left V 3 bases short and J 4 bases short, with 9 bases between. The CDR3 reads CASSMVVPTGELFF. DNA for the CDR3: TGTGCCAGTAGTATGGTTGTGCCCACCGGGGAGCTGTTTTTT. Full variable domain (remainder filled in from reference TRBV19 and TRBJ2-2): DGGITQSPKYLFRKEGQNVTLSCEQNLNHDAMYWYRQDPGQGLRLIYYSQIVNDFQKGDIAEGYSVSREKKESFPLTVTSAQKNPTAFYLCASSMVVPTGELFFGEGSRLTVL.

The CDR3 DNA is TGCAGTGCTAGAGATTGGGCAGGACAGGAAAAACTGTTTTTT. Its translation is CSARDWAGQEKLFF. The J gene is TRBJ1-4, the V gene TRBV20-1, with a weak D call TRBD1 (6 bases). Trimming stripped 0 bases from V and 8 bases from J, with 13 bases between. The germline gives CDR1 DFQATT, CDR2 SNEGSKA (reference sequence). This CDR3 is 14 amino acids long.

Turning to this clonotype: A read error may be the cause here, since a much bigger clone is one base away. The V and J genes are TRBV15 and TRBJ1-5; D gene unclear. The V gene lost 1 base and the J gene lost 6 bases, with 4 bases spanning the gap. The germline gives CDR1 LNHNV, CDR2 YYDKDF (reference sequence). The CDR3 consists of 12 residues. The DNA of the CDR3 is TGTGCCACCAGCAGAGGGGCTCAGCCCCAGCATTTT. It specifies CATSRGAQPQHF.

This rearrangement joins TRBV19 to TRBJ2-2; D possibly corresponds to TRBD1 (6 bases). The CDR3 contains 15 residues. Germline V gives CDR1 LNHDA, CDR2 SQIVND (reference sequence). Trimming removed 3 bases from V and 4 bases from J, with 12 bases in between. CDR3 nucleotides: TGTGCCAGTAGTATCGGCCAGGGGCGCACCGGGGAGCTGTTTTTT. This encodes CASSIGQGRTGELFF. The variable domain in full, with the rest retrieved from reference TRBV19 and TRBJ2-2, is DGGITQSPKYLFRKEGQNVTLSCEQNLNHDAMYWYRQDPGQGLRLIYYSQIVNDFQKGDIAEGYSVSREKKESFPLTVTSAQKNPTAFYLCASSIGQGRTGELFFGEGSRLTVL.

The CDR3 DNA sequence: TGTGCCAGCAGCGAGGCGGGCGGAGTTGCCAATGAGCAGTTCTTC. It yields the protein CASSEAGGVANEQFF. V is TRBV5-6 and J is TRBJ2-1, with D possibly matching TRBD2 (5 bases). Trimming shortened V by 4 bases and J by 6 bases, and 17 bases separated the two germline ends. The germline V gene encodes CDR1 SGHDT and CDR2 YYEEEE. The length of the CDR3 is 15 residues.